This T cell receptor (beta chain) was identified in a study of blood T cell repertoires in COVID-19. Study-wide background: Acute and convalescent COVID-19 specimens originated in the United States, Italy and Spain. Sample material is recorded as cDNA or gDNA derived from T cells, B-cell-depleted T cells, or PBMCs.

The V segment lost 0 bases and the J segment 4 bases; nucleotides outside the gene matches: 4. Germline V gene data show CDR1 as SQVTM and CDR2 as ANQGSEA. The CDR3 length is 15 residues. Authors' methods: Using reference gene primer amplification, nucleated cell counts were estimated. Sequencing was performed with immunoSEQ multiplex PCR; in TCRdb, only in-frame clones are kept and a portion is missing. The D gene and trimming were derived from the DNA, and the V and J assignments and clone size from that table. This sample has 52,000 or so clones, with more than 85% found just once. Sequenced: peripheral blood. The chain has TRBV29-1 and TRBJ2-1; 9 nucleotides line up with TRBD2. The TCR originated in a man in his fifties or sixties with acute or convalescent COVID-19. CDR3 nucleotides: TGCAGCGTTGAAGATGATCTAGCGGGATACAATGAGCAGTTCTTC. Translated: CSVEDDLAGYNEQFF.